This is a list of T cell receptor beta chains from one sample in a study of early T cells in non-severe SARS-CoV-2 infection. MiXCR was run by TCRdb on the 5' RACE reads, yielding one entry per CDR3 protein. The data show some 30,000 distinct CDR3 sequences, approximately 7% seen once. Specimen: whole blood. The receptors were sampled from an adult who was a healthcare worker with PCR-confirmed SARS-CoV-2 infection or an uninfected control (not recorded which). CDR3s include the opening cysteine and the closing phenylalanine or tryptophan. D genes are given only for firm matches. Clone size appears in some rows only: once, few, many, or a class for an expanded clone.

j_call clone_size d_call v_call cdr3_aa cdr3_nt
TRBJ1-5 many . TRBV20-1 CSARGIGNQPQHF TGCAGTGCTAGGGGCATTGGCAATCAGCCCCAGCATTTT
TRBJ2-5 many . TRBV20-1 CSARHETQYF TGCAGTGCTAGACATGAGACCCAGTACTTC
TRBJ2-6 many . TRBV2 CARALSSSGANVLTF TGTGCCCGCGCTTTAAGCAGCTCTGGGGCCAACGTCCTGACTTTC
TRBJ2-2 many TRBD1 TRBV19 CASKRGRTTANTGELFF TGTGCCAGTAAAAGGGGGCGAACGACCGCGAACACCGGGGAGCTGTTTTTT
TRBJ2-2 . . TRBV9 CASSTPEGLSTGELFF TGTGCCAGCAGCACCCCCGAGGGTCTTAGCACCGGGGAGCTGTTTTTT
TRBJ1-5 many . TRBV7-6 CASSLAGQPQHF TGTGCCAGCAGCTTAGCGGGTCAGCCCCAGCATTTT
TRBJ2-7 few TRBD1 TRBV12-3/TRBV12-4 CASSLRTGIDEQYF TGTGCCAGCAGTTTAAGGACAGGGATTGACGAGCAGTACTTC
TRBJ2-3 . . TRBV7-8 CASSLDFIDTQYF TGTGCCAGCAGCTTAGACTTCATCGATACGCAGTATTTT
TRBJ1-2 many TRBD1 TRBV19 CASSMGQGASPGYGYTF TGTGCCAGTAGTATGGGACAGGGGGCCTCACCGGGCTATGGCTACACCTTC
TRBJ2-7 many . TRBV18 CASSPRQAGTTYEQYF TGTGCCAGCTCACCACGGCAAGCGGGCACCACCTACGAGCAGTACTTC
TRBJ1-5 many . TRBV30 CAWSVGWAGNQPQHF TGTGCCTGGAGTGTCGGGTGGGCTGGCAATCAGCCCCAGCATTTT
TRBJ1-2 many . TRBV5-1 CASSLLTPDYGYTF TGCGCCAGCAGCTTGCTAACTCCAGACTATGGCTACACCTTC
TRBJ2-1 few . TRBV6-6 CASSYVGGITNNEQFF TGTGCCAGCAGTTACGTTGGGGGCATAACCAACAATGAGCAGTTCTTC
TRBJ2-1 many TRBD1 TRBV29-1 CSAGQGGYNEQFF TGCAGCGCTGGACAGGGTGGGTACAATGAGCAGTTCTTC
TRBJ2-3 many TRBD2 TRBV4-2 CASSQDGTSGKVTDTQYF TGTGCCAGCAGCCAAGACGGGACTAGCGGGAAGGTTACAGATACGCAGTATTTT
TRBJ2-3 many TRBD2 TRBV6-4 CASSAGGGSTDTQYF TGTGCCAGCAGTGCCGGCGGGGGAAGCACAGATACGCAGTATTTT
TRBJ2-1 many TRBD2 TRBV13 CASTSSGEAGSQFF TGTGCCAGCACCTCGTCCGGGGAAGCGGGAAGTCAGTTCTTC
TRBJ1-1 . . TRBV7-8 CASSLHPGTHTEAFF TGTGCCAGCAGCCTCCACCCGGGGACCCACACTGAAGCTTTCTTT
TRBJ2-2 . . TRBV28 CASSPPDTGELFF TGTGCCAGCAGTCCACCCGACACCGGGGAGCTGTTTTTT
TRBJ2-7 many . TRBV12-3/TRBV12-4 CASAGGARSYEQYF TGTGCCAGCGCAGGCGGAGCCCGCTCCTACGAGCAGTACTTC
TRBJ1-2 many TRBD1 TRBV12-3/TRBV12-4 CASSPRDSAGYTF TGTGCCAGCAGTCCCCGGGACAGCGCTGGCTACACCTTC
TRBJ2-3 . TRBD2 TRBV10-2 CATLPQRGASTDTQYF TGCGCCACCTTACCCCAGCGGGGGGCTAGCACAGATACGCAGTATTTT
TRBJ2-1 many TRBD1 TRBV9 CASSATGTGGSLQFF TGTGCCAGCAGCGCAACCGGGACAGGGGGCTCTCTGCAGTTCTTC
TRBJ2-1 many TRBD2 TRBV19 CASSMVAGGLHNEQFF TGTGCCAGTAGTATGGTGGCGGGAGGTCTCCACAATGAGCAGTTCTTC
TRBJ2-7 . . TRBV7-9 CASSASSGTVSYEQYF TGTGCCAGCAGCGCTTCTTCCGGGACCGTCTCCTACGAGCAGTACTTC
TRBJ2-3 many . TRBV27 CASSLSASTDTQYF TGTGCCAGCAGTTTATCGGCCAGCACAGATACGCAGTATTTT
TRBJ2-7 many TRBD2 TRBV6-5 CASSYSSGSLHEQYF TGTGCCAGCAGTTACTCGAGCGGGAGTCTGCACGAGCAGTACTTC
TRBJ2-7 many . TRBV7-8 CASSPHRVPSSYEQYF TGTGCCAGCAGCCCCCACAGGGTTCCCTCTTCCTACGAGCAGTACTTC
TRBJ2-3 many . TRBV27 CASSPSGDPTDTQYF TGTGCCAGCAGTCCATCAGGGGATCCGACAGATACGCAGTATTTT
TRBJ1-2 many . TRBV10-3 CAISPVYGPSNYGYTF TGTGCCATCAGCCCAGTCTACGGACCGTCAAACTATGGCTACACCTTC
TRBJ2-1 many . TRBV28 CASSKTGLYNEQFF TGTGCCAGCAGTAAAACGGGACTCTACAATGAGCAGTTCTTC
TRBJ2-6 many . TRBV7-2 CASSLQGPAGANVLTF TGTGCCAGCAGCCTACAGGGTCCGGCTGGGGCCAACGTCCTGACTTTC
TRBJ1-1 many . TRBV30 CAWLGTPNTEAFF TGTGCCTGGTTGGGGACACCGAACACTGAAGCTTTCTTT
TRBJ2-5 many TRBD2 TRBV27 CASSFGTSGKETQYF TGTGCCAGCAGTTTTGGGACTAGCGGAAAAGAGACCCAGTACTTC
TRBJ2-7 many . TRBV6-1 CASSECKEGCEQYF TGTGCCAGCAGTGAGTGTAAAGAAGGTTGCGAGCAGTACTTC
TRBJ2-7 many TRBD1 TRBV4-1 CASSHRQGARYEQYF TGCGCCAGCAGCCATCGACAGGGGGCGCGCTACGAGCAGTACTTC
TRBJ1-6 few . TRBV2 CASSEEVGASPLHF TGTGCCAGCAGTGAAGAGGTCGGGGCCTCACCCCTCCACTTT
TRBJ2-1 many . TRBV2 CASSEEGALRDEQFF TGTGCCAGCAGTGAAGAGGGCGCCCTTAGGGATGAGCAGTTCTTC
TRBJ2-1 many . TRBV20-1 CSASKIDEQFF TGCAGTGCTAGTAAAATTGATGAGCAGTTCTTC